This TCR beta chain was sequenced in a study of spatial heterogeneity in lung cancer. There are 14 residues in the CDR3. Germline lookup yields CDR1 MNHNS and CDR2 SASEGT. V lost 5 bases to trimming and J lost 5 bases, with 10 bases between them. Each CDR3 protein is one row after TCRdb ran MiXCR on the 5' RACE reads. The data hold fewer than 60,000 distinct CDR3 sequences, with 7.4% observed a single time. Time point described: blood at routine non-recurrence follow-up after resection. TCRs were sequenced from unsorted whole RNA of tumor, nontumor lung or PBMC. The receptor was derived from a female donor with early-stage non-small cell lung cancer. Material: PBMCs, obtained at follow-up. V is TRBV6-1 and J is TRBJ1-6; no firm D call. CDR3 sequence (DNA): TGTGCCAGCAGTAGGGCACCCGATAATTCACCCCTCCACTTT. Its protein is CASSRAPDNSPLHF.